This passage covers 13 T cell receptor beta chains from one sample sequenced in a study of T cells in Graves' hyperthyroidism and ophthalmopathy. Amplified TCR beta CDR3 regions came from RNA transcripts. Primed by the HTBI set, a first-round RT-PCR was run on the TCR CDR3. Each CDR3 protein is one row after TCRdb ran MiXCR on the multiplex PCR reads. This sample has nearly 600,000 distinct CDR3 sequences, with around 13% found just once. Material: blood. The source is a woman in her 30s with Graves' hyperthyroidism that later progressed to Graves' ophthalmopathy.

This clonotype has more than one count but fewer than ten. CDR3 residues: CSSEDREETQYF. The DNA of the CDR3 is TGCAGCTCCGAGGACAGGGAAGAGACCCAGTACTTC. The chain couples TRBV29-1 to TRBJ2-5, with 8 bases that match TRBD1. CDR1 and CDR2 (germline): SQVTM, ANQGSEA. J gave up 3 bases and V 8 bases, and 5 bases lay outside the gene matches. The CDR3 is 12 amino acids.

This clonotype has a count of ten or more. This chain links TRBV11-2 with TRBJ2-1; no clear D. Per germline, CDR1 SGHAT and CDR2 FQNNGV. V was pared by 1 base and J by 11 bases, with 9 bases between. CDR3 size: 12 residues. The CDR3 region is CASSLVPDKQFF. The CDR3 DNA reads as TGTGCCAGCAGCTTAGTTCCGGATAAGCAGTTCTTC.

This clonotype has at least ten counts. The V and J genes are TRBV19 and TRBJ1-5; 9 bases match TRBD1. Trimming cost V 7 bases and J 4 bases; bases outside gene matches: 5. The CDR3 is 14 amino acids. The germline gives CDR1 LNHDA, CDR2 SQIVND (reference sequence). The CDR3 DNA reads TGTGCCAGTACCAGGGGACAGGGTAATCAGCCCCAGCATTTT. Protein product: CASTRGQGNQPQHF.

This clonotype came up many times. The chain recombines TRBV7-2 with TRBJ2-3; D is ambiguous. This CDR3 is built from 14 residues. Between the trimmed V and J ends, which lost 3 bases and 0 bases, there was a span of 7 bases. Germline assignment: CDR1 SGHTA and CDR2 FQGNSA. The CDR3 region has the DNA TGTGCCAGCAGCTTTGGATCTAGCACAGATACGCAGTATTTT. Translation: CASSFGSSTDTQYF.

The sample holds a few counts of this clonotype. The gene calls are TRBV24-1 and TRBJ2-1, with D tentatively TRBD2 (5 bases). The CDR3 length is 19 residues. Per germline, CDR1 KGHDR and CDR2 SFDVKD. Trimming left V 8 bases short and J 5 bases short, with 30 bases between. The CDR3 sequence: CATNPKSGRSHGRDNEQFF. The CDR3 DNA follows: TGTGCCACCAACCCGAAAAGCGGTAGGAGCCACGGCCGGGACAATGAGCAGTTCTTC.

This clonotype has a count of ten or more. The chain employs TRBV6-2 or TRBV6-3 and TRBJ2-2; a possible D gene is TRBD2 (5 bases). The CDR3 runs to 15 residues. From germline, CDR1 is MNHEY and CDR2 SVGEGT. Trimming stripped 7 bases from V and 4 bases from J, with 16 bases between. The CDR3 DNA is TGTGCCAGCAAAAACAGAGGGTTCGGCACCGGGGAGCTGTTTTTT. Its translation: CASKNRGFGTGELFF.

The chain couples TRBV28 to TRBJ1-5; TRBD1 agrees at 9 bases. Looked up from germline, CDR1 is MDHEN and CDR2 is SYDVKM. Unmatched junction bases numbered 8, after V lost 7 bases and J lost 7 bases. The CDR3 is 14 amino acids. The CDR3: CASNTGGIGQPQHF. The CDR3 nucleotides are TGTGCCAGCAACACAGGGGGCATTGGACAGCCCCAGCATTTT.

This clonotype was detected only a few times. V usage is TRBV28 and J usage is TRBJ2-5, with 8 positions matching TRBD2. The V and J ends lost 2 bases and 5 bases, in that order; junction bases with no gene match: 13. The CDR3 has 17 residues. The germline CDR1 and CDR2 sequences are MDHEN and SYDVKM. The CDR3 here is CASSLVLAGGVAETQYF. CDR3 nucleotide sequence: TGTGCCAGCAGTTTAGTTCTGGCGGGAGGAGTGGCGGAGACCCAGTACTTC.

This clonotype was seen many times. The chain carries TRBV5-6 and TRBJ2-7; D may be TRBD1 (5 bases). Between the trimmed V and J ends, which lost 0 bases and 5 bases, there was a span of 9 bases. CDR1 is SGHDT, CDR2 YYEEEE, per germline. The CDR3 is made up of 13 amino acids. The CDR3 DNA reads TGTGCCAGCAGCTTGGTACAGGCCCACGAGCAGTACTTC. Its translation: CASSLVQAHEQYF.

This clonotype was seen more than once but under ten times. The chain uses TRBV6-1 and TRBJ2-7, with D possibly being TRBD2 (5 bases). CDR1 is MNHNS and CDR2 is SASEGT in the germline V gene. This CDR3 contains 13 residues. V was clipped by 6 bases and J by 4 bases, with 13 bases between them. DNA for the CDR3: TGTGCCAGCAGCAAAACGGGAACTTACGAGCAGTACTTC. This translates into CASSKTGTYEQYF.

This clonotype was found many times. CDR3 sequence (DNA): TGTGCCAGTAGTATAGAAGGAGAGGGGAGCTATGGCTACACCTTC. It codes for CASSIEGEGSYGYTF. The chain is built from TRBV19 and TRBJ1-2, with D tentatively TRBD1 (5 bases). V dropped 0 bases and J dropped 4 bases, with 12 bases sitting between them. This CDR3 spans 15 amino acids. Germline CDR1 reads LNHDA; CDR2 reads SQIVND (reference sequence).

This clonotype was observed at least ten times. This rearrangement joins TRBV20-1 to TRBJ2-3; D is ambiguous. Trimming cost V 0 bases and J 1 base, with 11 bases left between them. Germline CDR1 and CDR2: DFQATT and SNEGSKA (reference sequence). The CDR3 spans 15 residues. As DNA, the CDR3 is TGCAGTGCTAGAGATGGAAGGGTTGGCACAGATACGCAGTATTTT. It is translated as CSARDGRVGTDTQYF.

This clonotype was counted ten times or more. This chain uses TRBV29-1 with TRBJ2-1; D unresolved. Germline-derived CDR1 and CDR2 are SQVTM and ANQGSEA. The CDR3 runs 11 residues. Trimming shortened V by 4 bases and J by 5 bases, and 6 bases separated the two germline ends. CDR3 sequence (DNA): TGCAGCGTTGCTCGGCACAATGAGCAGTTCTTC. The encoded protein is CSVARHNEQFF.